This section outlines one TCR beta chain sequence together with its context. Its binding antigen is unknown. The sample holds no much larger clone one base away, and base qualities are not on file. Genomic DNA was isolated from the sorted cells so that the TCRbeta CDR3 region could be sequenced. TCRbeta CDR3 regions were sequenced using the immunoSEQ Assay. Drawn from immuneACCESS, this table holds only the in-frame rearrangements with V and J called that TCRdb kept. Clones are partly lost; checked studies trace under half to an unresolved V gene and leave the rest unexplained. In this sample the table shows around 25,000 clones, 77% of which occur a single time. Together, the top ten hold roughly 18% of the sample. The source of the sample is a study of OX40 agonist ivuxolimab in advanced cancers. Some background on the complete study: Ivuxolimab, which targeted the costimulatory receptor OX40 (CD134), was an agonistic, fully human IgG2 monoclonal antibody. Intravenous ivuxolimab was administered to patients every 2 weeks at six dose levels: 0.01, 0.1, 0.3, 1.5, 3 and 10 mg/kg. Peripheral TCRbeta sequencing was intended to test whether TCR sequence diversity was altered and clonal T-cell expansion was caused by ivuxolimab. A male proportion of around 80% and a mean age of roughly 55 years, ranging from about 23 to 90, were recorded for the dose-escalation cohort. Prior anti-PD-1, anti-PD-L1 or anti-CTLA-4 therapy was permitted, and approximately 39% of dose-escalation patients had received checkpoint inhibitors. The paper describes the monotherapy dose-escalation part (N of about 57 patients) of the phase I trial of ivuxolimab. Among the roughly 50 dose-escalation patients, 19 had hepatocellular carcinoma, approximately 15 melanoma, 9 renal cell carcinoma and 9 head and neck cancer. Partial responses occurred in three dose-escalation patients, of whom one had hepatocellular carcinoma and two had cutaneous melanoma.

The trim is 3 bases for V and 3 bases for J, with a gap of 15 bases between the germline ends. CDR1 MDHEN and CDR2 SYDVKM are derived from the germline V gene. The CDR3, from cysteine to phenylalanine, totals 16 residues. This entry keeps only the CDR3 DNA: 48 bases, framed from base 1. The trial excluded patients who had a history of autoimmune disease or were on systemic immunosuppression. Peripheral blood for TCR sequencing was collected from all dose cohorts at baseline, on cycle 4 day 1, and on cycle 7 day 1. Samples came from an open-label, multicenter, first-in-human phase I dose-escalation trial of ivuxolimab. Adults with locally advanced or metastatic melanoma, renal cell, hepatocellular, or head and neck squamous cell carcinoma were enrolled in the trial. Before TCR sequencing, CD4+ and CD8+ T cells were separately sorted from peripheral blood. Broader findings and caveats from the paper: The antigen specificity of the clonally expanded peripheral T cells was not determined. At doses of 0.1 to 3.0 mg/kg, clonal expansion of both CD4+ and CD8+ T cells in blood was seen between baseline and week 6. In the 0.1-3.0 mg/kg groups, partial responders had among the lowest normalized peripheral clonal expansion, particularly in CD8+ T cells. Low levels of normalized T-cell clonal expansion were also seen in some nonresponding patients. On average, CD8+ T cells showed more expanded clones than CD4+ T cells after ivuxolimab.

This clonotype originated in an adult with an advanced solid tumor such as melanoma, head and neck, liver or kidney cancer. The chain couples TRBV28 to TRBJ2-1; the D assignment is uncertain and may be TRBD1 or TRBD2, with 5 bases supporting each. The source material was CD4+ or CD8+ T cells sorted from blood, sampled in a trial of the OX40 agonist ivuxolimab. For the CDR3, the sequence is CASSLRDLGGYNEQFF. The bases are TGTGCCAGCAGTTTGCGCGACCTTGGGGGCTACAATGAGCAGTTCTTC.